This T cell receptor beta chain was captured in a study of T cell responses to AZD1222 COVID-19 vaccine (dated by TCRdb to 2020 to 2023). About the full investigation: AZD1222 recipients given second doses at about 4 weeks or at about 12 weeks were pooled, since spike-specific TCR depth and breadth were not found to differ between the two schedules. Trial participants were enrolled by age into subgroups of 18-55, 56-69 and 70-plus years, and around 140, 26 and 57 TCR-sequenced participants, respectively, were included in these subgroups. A total of approximately 230 trial participants underwent TCR sequencing, of whom 200 to 220 received two doses of AZD1222 and around 25 received two doses of the MenACWY control vaccine. The investigation overall reported the following: CD4 TCRs associated with the vaccine covered the entire spike protein, and the dominant responses were in regions 160-218 and 743-854. Because no day 14 peak-response samples were available, repertoires were characterized only after the peak T cell response. Reportedly, close to half of the unique spike-specific TCRs recognized epitopes lying outside the regions that are mutated in the B.1.351 and B.1.1.7 variants. Participants were mostly white British and included more females than males, and it was suggested by the authors that clonal diversity may have been underestimated. Spike-specific TCR breadth and depth rose significantly after two AZD1222 doses compared with day 0 and with MenACWY recipients. Conclusions about previously exposed vaccinees were limited because only six or seven AZD1222 recipients were SARS-CoV-2 seropositive at baseline. In the small 56-69-year group, the increase in depth fell short of significance, most likely because of low power.

Sample time point, as interpreted from the label and publication: baseline before first vaccination. Vaccinee samples were obtained from the UK trials COV001 and COV002, which included a single-blind randomized controlled phase 2/3 trial of AZD1222 (ChAdOx1 nCoV-19) in healthy adults. For TCRbeta chain sequencing, PBMC samples from trial participants were taken at day 0 and at day 28 after the second dose. The CDR3 regions of human TCRbeta chains were analyzed by immunosequencing. Concerning the study's data processing: TCRs in the repertoires were matched against a reference library of SARS-CoV-2-specific TCRs that had been generated with the MIRA antigen-specificity platform. Breadth was defined as the fraction of unique TCRs that were SARS-CoV-2-associated, and depth was defined as the fraction of total T cells that were SARS-CoV-2-associated. Using the MIRA data, each spike-specific TCR was mapped to the spike region that the TCR reacts to and placed in a CD4 or CD8 class. Log10-transformed breadth and depth values were compared by one-way ANOVA with Sidak's multiple comparisons tests. TCRdb stores this immuneACCESS table with in-frame sequences only. Part of the clones is absent; in the studies checked, under half of the shortfall reflects unresolved V genes, and no reason is known for the rest. V and J calls and clone size are those listed in that table; D and trimming were worked out from the DNA. Present in this sample are about 170,000 clones, roughly nine tenths of which were seen just once. About 3% of the sample goes to the ten largest clones.

To note about this clone: Its target antigen remains unknown. No per-base quality is available; no much larger clone lies one base away.

This TCR came from an adult in good health. Source: peripheral blood, taken on day 0 of AZD1222 vaccination.

The CDR3 region reads CASSFTGTGVEAFF. The nucleotide sequence reads as follows: TGTGCCAGCAGCTTCACCGGGACAGGGGTGGAAGCTTTCTTT. In this chain, TRBV7-2 is recombined with TRBJ1-1; 10 middle bases align to TRBD1. The CDR3 goes from the cysteine to the phenylalanine over 14 residues. The read is trimmed to its CDR3 DNA, 42 bases read in frame from base 1. As encoded in the germline V gene, CDR1 is SGHTA while CDR2 is FQGNSA. Trimming accounts for 3 bases at V and 8 bases at J, while the number of junction bases matched to no gene is 6.